This entry describes one TCR beta chain. The target antigen is unknown. These data originate in a study of human T cells and chemical hapten exposure. Across the whole study: Across its roughly 22 weeks, the study gave patients weekly diphenylcyclopropenone doses to the scalp.

Study results and caveats: Since the donors had alopecia, their immune response may not be the same as that of healthy people. Among expanded TCRs, significantly more large CDR3 similarity clusters formed than among controls.

The germline gives CDR1 SQVTM, CDR2 ANQGSEA. V dropped 7 bases and J dropped 0 bases, with 10 bases sitting between them. The CDR3 consists of 13 residues. Time point here: pre-sensitization, week 0. Treatment defined: therapeutic diphenylcyclopropenone sensitization with weekly scalp DPC. One entry per CDR3 protein, called by TCRdb with MiXCR from the RACE reads. The table has 350,000 to 400,000 distinct CDR3 sequences, roughly 5.3% seen once. The clonotype originates from a woman aged 45-59 years with alopecia areata. Some clones in this sample may be carry-over from other donors' samples. Sequencing was performed on whole blood, taken in connection with sensitization to the hapten diphenylcyclopropenone (DPC). The V gene is TRBV29-1, the J gene TRBJ1-3; D remains ambiguous. The CDR3 DNA reads TGCAGCGCTATCCTTCTCTCTGGAAACACCATATATTTT. Translated, it gives CSAILLSGNTIYF.